What follows describes a single T cell receptor beta chain. Its recognized antigen is unknown. Base quality data are lacking; no much larger clone is found one base away. Counted from cysteine to phenylalanine, this CDR3 has 14 amino acids. The entry retains the CDR3 DNA only, 42 bases that are in frame from base 1. Based on the germline V gene, the CDR1 and CDR2 sequences are MNHNS and SASEGT. V drops 6 bases and J drops 7 bases, leaving 13 bases in between. Ophthalmopathy patients had moderately to severely active disease, Clinical Activity Score of at least 3, NOSPECS grade of at least 4, and duration under 3 months. The study excluded patients with uncontrolled infections, other autoimmune diseases, pregnancy or lactation. Diagnoses relied on clinical symptoms, serum thyroxine and TRAb, thyroid ultrasound and orbital computed tomography. PBMCs were isolated from approximately 10 ml of fresh peripheral blood by Ficoll-Paque density gradient centrifugation. Total RNA was extracted with Trizol reagent, and quality was checked on an Agilent 2100 Bioanalyzer.

The data stem from a study of T cells in Graves' hyperthyroidism and ophthalmopathy (dated by TCRdb to between 2018 and 2020). Some background on the complete study: Peripheral blood samples were taken at initial diagnosis, before any treatment was given. To identify distinguishing TCR V-J signatures, a discovery cohort of some 99 patients was used, comprising 43 with Graves' ophthalmopathy and 57 with stable Graves' hyperthyroidism. Prospective prediction of ophthalmopathy was tested in an independent validation cohort of some 20 hyperthyroidism patients and roughly 16 patients who later progressed to ophthalmopathy. The roughly 100 discovery patients were divided at random into training and test sets in a 7:3 ratio. In addition, the study compared T-cell repertoires in thyroid tissue and in blood from about 6 Graves' hyperthyroidism patients. Following sampling, methimazole starting at 30 mg daily was given to hyperthyroidism patients, and high-dose intravenous methylprednisolone was given to ophthalmopathy patients. TCR Vbeta CDR3 sequencing of roughly 140 peripheral blood samples (approximately 44 ophthalmopathy, some 75 hyperthyroidism and roughly 17 progressor patients) is reported in the paper. Paper-wide results and their limitations: In validation, the model predicted progression to ophthalmopathy with over 60% sensitivity and 72.22% specificity, a median of around six months before onset. Most expanded thyroid clonotypes (frequency above 0.001) were also detected in blood, a finding suggesting that blood repertoires may reflect thyroid immune responses. Sample size was not statistically predetermined, and blinding of investigators to group allocation was not performed. A model built on a 13 V-J signature distinguished ophthalmopathy from stable hyperthyroidism, reaching over 85% sensitivity and around 81% specificity in cross-validation and 80%/75% in testing.

Amplification of TCR beta CDR3 regions was carried out from RNA transcripts. A first-round RT-PCR of the TCR CDR3 used the HTBI primer set with the Qiagen OneStep RT-PCR kit. Libraries were constructed in a second round of multiplex PCR, after which size selection and purification were carried out. Sequencing of the libraries was done on an Illumina HiSeq2000 using paired-end 100 bp reads. Per the source publication's procedure: SOAPnuke was used to process the raw data, removing reads that contained adapters or uncalled bases, had a mean Phred below 15, or lacked an exact match to the constant primer or identifier. High-quality paired reads were merged with COPE v1.2.5, and unique nucleotide sequences were defined as clonotypes. MiTCR v1.1 was used to align the clonotypes against IMGT TRBV, TRBD and TRBJ reference segments. The analysis included only V-J combinations with a frequency above 0.0001, which together covered 99.2% of the repertoires. The TCS score was defined as the ratio of F50 (clonal expansion) to E x V (chaos), calculated using BLOSUM62-based TCRdist between CDR3 peptides within each V-J. Welch's t-statistics and random forest reduced 514 V-J features to some 14, which were used in a naive Bayes classifier (R e1071). The public reads were reanalyzed by TCRdb: fastp trimming at Q25, MiXCR alignment, in-frame beta chains only. Identical CDR3 protein sequences are pooled into one entry, listed with their most common genes and DNA. The V and J calls and clone size are TCRdb's, not the authors'. In this sample the table shows fewer than 450,000 distinct CDR3 sequences, approximately 18% of which occur a single time. The ten biggest clones cover 35% to 45% of the sample.

The clonotype was recovered from a man between 18 and 35 years old with Graves' ophthalmopathy. Specimen: blood. The chain uses TRBV6-1 and TRBJ1-6; the D region possibly corresponds to TRBD1 (5 bases align). The CDR3 in this case is CASSSQGRNSPLHF. The DNA sequence reads TGTGCCAGCAGCTCGCAGGGCAGGAATTCACCCCTCCACTTT.